This TCR beta chain was identified during a study of spatial heterogeneity in lung cancer. Across the study: Sequences of the beta chain were consistently detected in greater numbers than alpha-chain sequences. General study findings and limits: Tracking of tumor mutation counts was seen in expanded intratumoral alpha and beta TCR counts.

CDR1 is LGHNA, CDR2 YNFKEQ, per germline. V shed 3 bases, J shed 3 bases, and the junction held 10 bases outside the gene matches. The CDR3 has 16 residues. The time point is: sample taken at primary tumor resection. This clonotype has just a few counts. Antigen unknown. This beta chain slipped into a library made for alpha chains as a stray read, so its size is not meaningful. Every molecule of TCR cDNA had its own unique molecular identifier. TCRdb fed the 5' RACE reads into MiXCR, producing one record per CDR3 protein. Seen here are roughly 17,000 distinct CDR3 sequences, roughly a tenth observed once, and the top ten hold roughly 22%.

The TCR comes from a female donor with early-stage non-small cell lung cancer. V is TRBV4-2 and J is TRBJ2-5, with TRBD2 matching over 7 bases. Sequences were derived from lung tumor tissue, sampled at surgery. The CDR3 sequence: CASSQEGRLAEETQYF. CDR3 in DNA: TGTGCCAGCAGCCAGGAGGGGAGACTAGCCGAAGAGACCCAGTACTTC.